This T cell receptor (beta chain) appears in the sequencing data of a study of blood T cell repertoires in COVID-19. Sequenced by immunoSEQ multiplex PCR; TCRdb stores in-frame clones only, minus some. The sample consists of around 320,000 clones, 89% of them appearing once. CDR3 size: 15 residues. V trimming: 4 bases; J trimming: 3 bases; junction bases outside the gene matches: 7. Per germline, CDR1 KGHDR and CDR2 SFDVKD. The receptor was isolated from a woman aged 25 to 39 with COVID-19, enrolled during active disease. Sequenced input: peripheral blood. The chain employs TRBV24-1 and TRBJ1-1; 7 bases line up with TRBD1. CDR3 region: CATSENRGGYTEAFF. In DNA, the CDR3 is TGTGCCACCAGTGAAAACAGGGGTGGATACACTGAAGCTTTCTTT.